The 8 T cell receptor beta chains in this list originate from one sample, sequenced in a study of regulatory T cells in long-lasting Graves disease. As to time point: newly diagnosed GD, antithyroid drugs for less than 3 months. PBMC-derived RNA was used for the TCR library. Combining iRepertoire HTBI primers with Arm-PCR of CDR3 regions, the authors built TCR beta libraries. TCRdb used MiXCR to reprocess the multiplex PCR reads, holding one entry per CDR3 protein. The sample lists about 540,000 distinct CDR3 sequences; around an eighth were seen once. The same sample was also used in a study of T cells in Graves' hyperthyroidism and ophthalmopathy.

The material sequenced was peripheral blood mononuclear cells (PBMCs), taken at new diagnosis, from a patient treated with antithyroid drugs. These receptors originate from a man younger than 45 with Graves disease.

This clonotype occurred many times. This chain uses TRBV12-3 or TRBV12-4 with TRBJ1-2; D is undetermined. The CDR3 is 12 residues long. V dropped 3 bases and J dropped 4 bases, with 6 bases sitting between them. DNA of the CDR3: TGTGCCAGCAGTTTCCTGGGCTATGGCTACACCTTC. Its translation is CASSFLGYGYTF.

The table lists this clonotype with many counts. The chain couples TRBV20-1 to TRBJ2-3; D gene uncertain. The CDR3 totals 14 residues. V was clipped by 6 bases and J by 1 base, with 14 bases between them. In germline, CDR1 is DFQATT, CDR2 SNEGSKA (reference sequence). CDR3: CSAARGIGTDTQYF. CDR3 nucleotides: TGCAGTGCCGCTCGCGGCATCGGCACAGATACGCAGTATTTT.

This rearrangement joins TRBV20-1 to TRBJ1-3; unclear D gene. The germline V and J ends were trimmed by 3 bases and 6 bases, with 15 bases remaining between them. Germline CDR1 is DFQATT and CDR2 is SNEGSKA (reference sequence). The CDR3 loop spans 14 amino acids. This CDR3 is CSASDGPFENTIYF. The CDR3 DNA follows: TGCAGTGCTAGCGACGGCCCTTTTGAAAACACCATATATTTT.

With regard to this clonotype: A much larger clone lies one base from this, so it may be a read error. The chain has TRBV11-2 and TRBJ2-7; D might be TRBD1 (6 bases). The germline V and J ends were trimmed by 3 bases and 6 bases, with 18 bases remaining between them. The germline V gene has CDR1 SGHAT and CDR2 FQNNGV. CDR3 length equals 15 residues. CDR3 DNA sequence: TGTGCCAGCAGCTTCAGGGGACCGGGAATCGGCGAGCAGTACTTC. Its translation: CASSFRGPGIGEQYF.

This clonotype was picked up many times. The chain carries TRBV27 and TRBJ2-3, with D possibly matching TRBD2 (8 bases). Germline CDR1 and CDR2: MNHEY and SMNVEV (reference sequence). This CDR3 has 20 residues. V lost 6 bases and J 3 bases, leaving 31 bases between the germline ends. CDR3 DNA sequence: TGTGCCAGCAGCACGTATAAGAGGGGGCTACGAGCGGGAGAGACAGATACGCAGTATTTT. Translation: CASSTYKRGLRAGETDTQYF.

A note on this clonotype: A much larger clone lies a single base off, so this may be a read error. Likely a read error: the CDR3 ends without its conserved phenylalanine or tryptophan. The chain is built from TRBV18 and TRBJ2-1; possibly TRBD1 for D (6 bases). Germline CDR1 and CDR2: KGHSH and LQKENI. With 6 bases removed from V and 8 bases from J, the gap between germline ends came to 8 bases. This CDR3 has 11 amino acids. The CDR3 DNA is TGTGCCAGCTCGAAGGGGGATGAGCAGTTCCTC. It encodes CASSKGDEQFL.

This rearrangement joins TRBV3-1 to TRBJ2-1; D gene uncertain. Between the trimmed V and J ends, which lost 1 base and 7 bases, there was a span of 5 bases. Germline-derived CDR1 and CDR2 are LGHDT and YNNKEL (reference sequence). This CDR3 has 12 residues. CDR3 protein: CASSQVTNEQFF. The CDR3, as DNA: TGTGCCAGCAGCCAAGTAACTAATGAGCAGTTCTTC.

On this clonotype: A much larger clone differs by one base, so this may be a read error. The rearrangement joins TRBV6-1 to TRBJ2-7; D ambiguous. V was pared by 6 bases and J by 4 bases, with 16 bases between. Germline V gene lookup returns CDR1 MNHNS and CDR2 SASEGT. This CDR3 is built from 14 residues. The CDR3 is CASREFGGGYEQYF. Written as DNA, the CDR3 is TGTGCCAGCAGAGAGTTCGGTGGTGGGTACGAGCAGTACTTC.